This paragraph reports one T cell receptor beta chain. Its specificity is not known. This sample was included in a study of CD8 T cell repertoires and HIV-1 epitope variants. Here immunoSEQ multiplex PCR was the method, and the copy in TCRdb shows in-frame clones only, minus some. The sample shows a few thousand clones, less than 65% of them seen only once. Germline CDR1 reads SEHNR; CDR2 reads FQNEAQ (reference sequence). The CDR3 is 13 residues long. Trimming shortened V by 1 base and J by 2 bases, and 3 bases separated the two germline ends. The chain employs TRBV7-9 and TRBJ2-1, with D uncertain. This TCR came from a male donor with HIV. The sample consisted of cultured CD8+ T cells derived from PBMCs. This chain's CDR3 is CASSLEAYNEQFF. For the CDR3, the DNA is TGTGCCAGCAGCTTAGAGGCCTACAATGAGCAGTTCTTC.